The clone carrying this TCR beta chain was seen just once. This record belongs to a study of blood T cell repertoires in COVID-19. Study in general: The samples span acute and convalescent COVID-19 from the United States, Italy and Spain. T cells, B-cell-depleted T cells, or PBMCs provided the cDNA or gDNA that served as material.

In the authors' methods: Reference gene primer amplification gave nucleated cell count estimates. Profiled with immunoSEQ multiplex PCR; TCRdb holds only in-frame clones, not every one. Clone size and V and J calls were adopted from that table, with D and trimming inferred from the DNA. The sample yields some 150,000 clones, around four fifths seen once. This CDR3 region has 14 residues. With V trimmed by 1 base and J by 6 bases, 6 bases remained unmatched. Germline-derived CDR1 and CDR2 are KGHSH and LQKENI. The clonotype originates from a human donor in a cohort sampled during active COVID-19. The sequenced sample consisted of peripheral blood. The chain recombines TRBV18 with TRBJ2-7; TRBD2 matches 7 bases. The DNA for the CDR3 is TGTGCCAGCTCACCACAGATAGGGGAGGGCGAGCAGTACTTC. It translates to CASSPQIGEGEQYF.